The 27 T cell receptor beta chains below all came from one sample that was sequenced in a study of Ad26.COV2.S vaccination and SARS-CoV-2 variants. Regarding treatment: 15 to 20 received Ad26.COV2.S at low or high dose, single or two shots; several received placebo; per-sample allocation not given. Samples were taken on day 63 after the first vaccine or placebo injection. TCRdb keeps only in-frame clones here, not all; method: immunoSEQ multiplex PCR. Altogether about 350,000 clones are present, 88% being singletons, with the ten largest covering approximately 5.9%. The sample consisted of peripheral blood, taken in a trial of Ad26.COV2.S vaccine versus placebo. These TCRs come from a person aged 18 to 59 who received the Ad26.COV2.S COVID-19 vaccine or a placebo.

This chain uses TRBV9 with TRBJ2-7; TRBD1 matches at 8 bases. Germline trimming cut 0 bases from V and 4 bases from J; bases unmatched to any gene: 6. The CDR3 loop spans 15 amino acids. Germline loops: CDR1 SGDLS, CDR2 YYNGEE. CDR3 nucleotide sequence: TGTGCCAGCAGCGTAGGAGACAGGGGAACTTACGAGCAGTACTTC. Residues: CASSVGDRGTYEQYF.

The chain is built from TRBV11-2 and TRBJ2-2, with 9 nucleotides matching TRBD2. Germline values: CDR1 SGHAT, CDR2 FQNNGV. The CDR3 sequence is 17 residues long. The V gene end was trimmed by 1 base and the J gene end by 3 bases; junction bases not matched to a gene: 6. As DNA, the CDR3 is TGTGCCAGCAGCTTAGTAGCAGGGACTAGCTACACCGGGGAGCTGTTTTTT. Amino acids: CASSLVAGTSYTGELFF.

This clone has just a few counts. This sequence joins TRBV7-9 and TRBJ1-2, with TRBD1 as a possible D gene (6 bases). The CDR3 covers 13 residues. Germline V gives CDR1 SEHNR, CDR2 FQNEAQ (reference sequence). The germline V and J ends were trimmed by 1 base and 8 bases, with 11 bases remaining between them. The CDR3: CASSLEAGEGYTF. CDR3 bases: TGTGCCAGCAGCTTAGAGGCAGGGGAAGGCTACACCTTC.

In this sample, this clone turned up a few times. The chain combines TRBV3-1 (or the pseudogene TRBV3-2) with TRBJ2-7; 11 bases match TRBD1. The CDR3 sequence is 16 residues long. After removal of 3 bases from V and 6 bases from J, the junction contained 10 bases not matched to a gene. Germline V gene sequence: CDR1 LGHDT, CDR2 YNNKEL (reference sequence). CDR3 bases: TGTGCCAGCAGCCACCGACGGACAGGGGGCTTAGGCGAGCAGTACTTC. Residues: CASSHRRTGGLGEQYF.

This clone was recorded a few times. The J gene is TRBJ2-2, the V gene TRBV2; 8 bases are a match to TRBD1. Looked up from germline, CDR1 is SNHLY and CDR2 is FYNNEI. The ends lost 5 bases at V and 6 bases at J; junction bases unmatched: 11. The CDR3 spans 16 residues. The CDR3 coding sequence is TGTGCCAGCAGTCCTACAGCATCAGGGGGCTCCGGGGAGCTGTTTTTT. Protein sequence: CASSPTASGGSGELFF.

The chain couples TRBV28 to TRBJ2-2, with D maybe TRBD1 (6 bases). The germline V gene encodes CDR1 MDHEN and CDR2 SYDVKM. V dropped 7 bases and J dropped 6 bases, with 9 bases sitting between them. This CDR3 comprises 12 residues. The CDR3 DNA reads TGTGCCAGCAATGAGGGGGCCGGGGAGCTGTTTTTT. This gives the protein CASNEGAGELFF.

The gene calls are TRBV6-5 and TRBJ2-2; D is undetermined. Germline loops: CDR1 MNHEY, CDR2 SVGAGI. The CDR3 has 10 residues. V was shortened by 6 bases and J by 9 bases, with 5 bases between the two germline ends. The CDR3 here is CASRFRELFF. CDR3 coding DNA: TGTGCCAGCAGATTCCGGGAGCTGTTTTTT.

This clone occurred once. The chain recombines TRBV5-5 with TRBJ2-1; 7 bases map to TRBD1. In germline, CDR1 is SGHKS, CDR2 YYEKEE (reference sequence). V lost 2 bases and J lost 8; bases outside the gene matches: 4. The CDR3 extends over 13 amino acids. This chain's CDR3 is CASSFTGDDEQFF. CDR3 sequence (DNA): TGTGCCAGCAGCTTTACAGGGGATGATGAGCAGTTCTTC.

J is TRBJ1-5 and V is TRBV2; TRBD1 aligns across 9 bases. The CDR3 totals 14 residues. J gave up 4 bases and V 8 bases, and 6 bases lay outside the gene matches. Germline CDR1 SNHLY, CDR2 FYNNEI. CDR3 DNA: TGTGCCAGCCTACAGACAGGGGGAAATCAGCCCCAGCATTTT. This sequence encodes CASLQTGGNQPQHF.

This chain connects TRBV5-3 to TRBJ2-2, with TRBD2 as a possible D gene (5 bases). TRBV5-3 is assigned to the ORF class and has an uncertain function. This CDR3 contains 16 residues. V was pared by 5 bases and J by 3 bases, with 17 bases between. DNA for the CDR3: TGTGCCAGAAGGAATGACGGACTCTGTGACACCGGGGAGCTGTTTTTT. It is translated as CARRNDGLCDTGELFF.

The genes are TRBV6-6 and TRBJ1-1, with TRBD1 matching 8 bases. The CDR3 is 14 amino acids. The trim removed 7 bases at V and 6 bases at J, leaving 10 bases unmatched. CDR1 and CDR2 from the germline V gene are MNHNY and SVGAGI (reference sequence). The CDR3 sequence is CASIPGDRRSEAFF. As DNA, the CDR3 is TGTGCCAGCATCCCAGGGGACAGGCGTTCTGAAGCTTTCTTT.

V is TRBV4-3 and J is TRBJ2-5; D is uncertain. Trimming shortened V by 2 bases and J by 4 bases, and 8 bases separated the two germline ends. CDR3 size: 13 residues. The germline V gene has CDR1 LGHNA and CDR2 YSLEER. The CDR3 nucleotides are TGCGCCAGCAGCCAAACGGGCAGAGAGACCCAGTACTTC. Translating gives CASSQTGRETQYF.

V gene TRBV27 combines with J gene TRBJ2-7, with D perhaps TRBD2 (5 bases). Germline loops: CDR1 MNHEY, CDR2 SMNVEV (reference sequence). The CDR3 extends over 15 amino acids. Between the trimmed V and J ends, which lost 1 base and 3 bases, there was a span of 13 bases. CDR3: CASSLFPGNYYEQYF. The DNA of the CDR3 is TGTGCCAGCAGTTTATTCCCGGGGAATTACTACGAGCAGTACTTC.

V is TRBV3-1 (or the pseudogene TRBV3-2) and J is TRBJ2-7; 12 bases agree with TRBD2. The CDR3 consists of 15 residues. CDR1 is LGHDT and CDR2 is YNNKEL in the germline V gene (reference sequence). V was pared by 1 base and J by 4 bases, with 2 bases of the junction left unmatched. The CDR3 DNA sequence: TGTGCCAGCAGCCAAGGGACTAGCGGGGTTTACGAGCAGTACTTC. Translated: CASSQGTSGVYEQYF.

The chain couples TRBV6-6 to TRBJ1-3; D is uncertain. Germline CDR1 and CDR2: MNHNY and SVGAGI (reference sequence). V was trimmed by 1 base and J by 0 bases, leaving 7 bases between them. The CDR3 spans 15 residues. CDR3 nucleotides: TGTGCCAGCAGTTACTACCGGAGCTCTGGAAACACCATATATTTT. As protein: CASSYYRSSGNTIYF.

The chain is built from TRBV27 and TRBJ1-5, with TRBD1 as a possible D gene (6 bases). The CDR3 length is 14 residues. Germline V gene lookup returns CDR1 MNHEY and CDR2 SMNVEV (reference sequence). V lost 6 bases to trimming and J lost 3 bases, with 12 bases between them. The CDR3: CASRAGQLNQPQHF. CDR3 DNA: TGTGCCAGCAGGGCGGGACAACTCAATCAGCCCCAGCATTTT.

V gene TRBV30 combines with J gene TRBJ1-3, with 7 bases matching TRBD1. The V gene's germline CDR1 is GTSNPN and CDR2 SVGIG (reference sequence). The ends lost 5 bases at V and 4 bases at J; junction bases unmatched: 11. The CDR3 covers 15 residues. The CDR3 region is CAWEVRQGSGNTIYF. CDR3 bases: TGTGCCTGGGAGGTGAGACAGGGATCAGGAAACACCATATATTTT.

The J gene is TRBJ1-4, the V gene TRBV6-2 or TRBV6-3; D is undetermined. CDR1 is MNHEY, CDR2 SVGEGT, per germline. V was cut by 5 bases and J by 0 bases, with 10 bases left in between. This CDR3 spans 15 amino acids. The CDR3 nucleotides read TGTGCCAGCAGTCCCCTCGGGGCAACTAATGAAAAACTGTTTTTT. It is translated as CASSPLGATNEKLFF.

This chain joins TRBV7-3 and TRBJ1-1; tentative D call: TRBD1 (5 bases). Trimming took off 5 bases at V and 1 base at J, with 23 bases between the two ends. The germline CDR1 and CDR2 sequences are SGHTA and FQGTGA. This CDR3 has 18 residues. In DNA form, the CDR3 reads TGTGCCAGCAGCATGAGTCAGGGTCTTAGAGGTCGGAACACTGAAGCTTTCTTT. This codes for CASSMSQGLRGRNTEAFF.

This chain joins TRBV6-6 and TRBJ1-2, with TRBD1 identical over 9 bases. CDR1 and CDR2 from the germline V gene are MNHNY and SVGAGI (reference sequence). The CDR3 is made up of 16 amino acids. The ends lost 2 bases at V and 2 bases at J; junction bases unmatched: 6. The CDR3 sequence: CASSYVQGAGNYGYTF. CDR3 nucleotide sequence: TGTGCCAGCAGTTACGTACAGGGGGCGGGAAACTATGGCTACACCTTC.

The chain uses TRBV7-2 and TRBJ1-5; no clear D. The CDR3 extends over 15 amino acids. The germline V and J ends were trimmed by 3 bases and 2 bases, with 11 bases remaining between them. Germline CDR1 and CDR2: SGHTA and FQGNSA. The CDR3: CASSFSGMGNQPQHF. The CDR3 DNA reads as TGTGCCAGCAGCTTTTCGGGGATGGGCAATCAGCCCCAGCATTTT.

CDR3 region: CASSPGRYRILDTQYF. The CDR3 region has the DNA TGTGCCAGCAGCCCGGGGCGCTACCGAATACTAGATACGCAGTATTTT. V is TRBV7-3 and J is TRBJ2-3, with D possibly called TRBD1 or TRBD2 (5 bases each). The CDR3 loop spans 16 amino acids. Deletions cut 5 bases from V and 5 bases from J, with 20 bases between. CDR1 and CDR2 (germline): SGHTA, FQGTGA.

The chain is built from TRBV9 and TRBJ1-3; the D gene is possibly TRBD1 (6 bases). The CDR3 loop spans 16 amino acids. The V end was cut by 2 bases, the J end by 6 bases, with 18 bases between. The germline V gene has CDR1 SGDLS and CDR2 YYNGEE. The CDR3 region has the DNA TGTGCCAGCAGCGTGGGGGGACAACCCGGTCAAAACACCATATATTTT. Translating it yields CASSVGGQPGQNTIYF.

The chain has TRBV5-1 and TRBJ2-5, with D uncertain. The CDR3 length is 14 residues. Looked up from germline, CDR1 is SGHRS and CDR2 is YFSETQ. The V end lost 2 bases, the J end lost 1 base, and 9 bases lay between the germline ends. In DNA, the CDR3 is TGCGCCAGCAGCTTCGCCACAGTCCAAGAGACCCAGTACTTC. Translating gives CASSFATVQETQYF.

The chain couples TRBV5-1 to TRBJ1-1; D gene unclear. In germline, CDR1 is SGHRS, CDR2 YFSETQ. V was trimmed by 0 bases and J by 5 bases, leaving 11 bases between them. The CDR3 contains 14 residues. The CDR3 nucleotides read TGCGCCAGCAGCTTGGCGGGGATTCGGACTGAAGCTTTCTTT. It translates to CASSLAGIRTEAFF.

The V and J genes are TRBV7-8 and TRBJ1-5; D not resolved. Trimming cost V 1 base and J 4 bases, with 11 bases left between them. Germline CDR1 and CDR2: SGHVS and FQNEAQ. The CDR3 runs 15 residues. The chain's CDR3 is CASSLDGRGNQPQHF. The CDR3 DNA sequence: TGTGCCAGCAGCTTAGATGGCCGGGGTAATCAGCCCCAGCATTTT.

CDR3 nucleotides: TGTGCCAGCACCCCCGGAACCGGGACTGAGACCTACGAGCAGTACTTC. This codes for CASTPGTGTETYEQYF. The chain recombines TRBV5-6 with TRBJ2-7; D perhaps matches TRBD2 (6 bases). Looked up from germline, CDR1 is SGHDT and CDR2 is YYEEEE. The V end was cut by 6 bases, the J end by 2 bases, with 21 bases between. This CDR3 contains 16 residues. The full variable domain, its missing parts supplied by reference TRBV5-6 and TRBJ2-7, is DAGVTQSPTHLIKTRGQQVTLRCSPKSGHDTVSWYQQALGQGPQFIFQYYEEEERQRGNFPDRFSGHQFPNYSSELNVNALLLGDSALYLCASTPGTGTETYEQYFGPGTRLTVT.